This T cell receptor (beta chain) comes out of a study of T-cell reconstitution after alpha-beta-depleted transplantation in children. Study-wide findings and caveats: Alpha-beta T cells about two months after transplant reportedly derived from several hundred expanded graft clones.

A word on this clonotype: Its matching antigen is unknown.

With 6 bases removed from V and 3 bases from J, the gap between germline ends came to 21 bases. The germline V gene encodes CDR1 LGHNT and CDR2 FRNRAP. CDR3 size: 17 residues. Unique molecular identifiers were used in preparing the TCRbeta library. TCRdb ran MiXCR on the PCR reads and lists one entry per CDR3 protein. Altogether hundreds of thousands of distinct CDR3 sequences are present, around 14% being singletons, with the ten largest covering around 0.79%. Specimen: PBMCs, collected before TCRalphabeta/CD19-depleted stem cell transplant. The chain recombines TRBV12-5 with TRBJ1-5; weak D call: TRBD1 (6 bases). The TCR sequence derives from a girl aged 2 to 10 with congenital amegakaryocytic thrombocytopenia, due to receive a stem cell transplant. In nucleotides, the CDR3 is TGTGCTAGTGGCGCATACACAGGGAGTGGGGACAATCAGCCCCAGCATTTT. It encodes CASGAYTGSGDNQPQHF.